The rows below give T cell receptor beta chains drawn from one sample of a study of blood T cells in healthy people across ages. In TCRdb, the 5' RACE reads were re-called with MiXCR into one record per CDR3 protein. Here the sample spans about 720,000 distinct CDR3 sequences, 22% being singletons. The sample comprised blood. Receptors originate from a man aged 70 or older in good health. Each CDR3 is given with its conserved first and last residue. A D gene is named only where the DNA matches it firmly. Expanded clones are given a class, and other clones once, few, many or no size at all.

clone size,V gene,J gene,D gene,CDR3 DNA,CDR3 protein
NA,TRBV5-5,TRBJ2-7,NA,TGTGCCAGCAGCCACCCTAGGACGGCAACCTACGAGCAGTACTTC,CASSHPRTATYEQYF
NA,TRBV29-1,TRBJ2-3,NA,TGCAGCAAACGACATAACCCTCGGCGCCCAGATACGCAGTATTTT,CSKRHNPRRPDTQYF
few,TRBV27,TRBJ2-4,TRBD1,TGTGCCAGCAGTCTGGGACAGGGGAGTTACATTCAGTACTTC,CASSLGQGSYIQYF
NA,TRBV12-3/TRBV12-4,TRBJ2-1,NA,TGTGCCAGCAGCTCCGGGACCCACCTTGGATCTGAGCAGTTCTTC,CASSSGTHLGSEQFF
NA,TRBV13,TRBJ1-2,TRBD1,TGTGCCAGTGAACAGGGGGCCCTGGGCTATGGCTACACCTTC,CASEQGALGYGYTF
many,TRBV5-1,TRBJ1-1,NA,TGCGCCAGCAGCTTTGAGGGGGGAGGTGGCACTGAAGCTTTCTTT,CASSFEGGGGTEAFF
NA,TRBV12-3/TRBV12-4,TRBJ2-5,TRBD1,TGTGCCAGCAGCCAAACAGGGGGCCAAGAGACCCAGTACTTC,CASSQTGGQETQYF
NA,TRBV6-5,TRBJ2-1,NA,TGTGCCAGCAGTTCTGGCTTTCGGTCCTACAATGAGCAGTTCTTC,CASSSGFRSYNEQFF
NA,TRBV27,TRBJ2-1,NA,TGTGCCAGCAGTTTTGCGCTGTCGGGGGCTGAAGGGCAGTTCTTC,CASSFALSGAEGQFF
few,TRBV2,TRBJ2-3,NA,TGTGCCAGCAGTGATGACGGAGGGTATTCAGCAGATACGCAGTATTTT,CASSDDGGYSADTQYF
few,TRBV6-2/TRBV6-3,TRBJ2-7,NA,TGTGCCAGCAGTTACGGGAGAGAGAAGTACTTC,CASSYGREKYF
NA,TRBV7-2,TRBJ1-5,NA,TGTGCCAGCAGCTTAGCGCTCGACAGACCGAATCAGCCCCAGCATTTT,CASSLALDRPNQPQHF
few,TRBV6-5,TRBJ2-7,NA,TGTGCCAGCAGTTATGCCCTTGGGGGAACCTACGAGCAGTACTTC,CASSYALGGTYEQYF
NA,TRBV9,TRBJ2-1,TRBD2,TGTGCCAGCAGCGCCCGCGGGACTACCCCCTACAATGAGCAGTTCTTC,CASSARGTTPYNEQFF
NA,TRBV29-1,TRBJ1-5,NA,TGCAGCGCCGACAACCAGCCCCAGCATTTT,CSADNQPQHF
NA,TRBV7-2,TRBJ1-1,NA,TGTGCCAGCAGCTTCACAGGGAAGAACACTGAAGCTTTCTTT,CASSFTGKNTEAFF
few,TRBV5-1,TRBJ2-1,TRBD1,TGCGCCAGCAGCTTGGGGACAGGGGTTCGAATGCGTCGCAATGAGCAGTTCTTC,CASSLGTGVRMRRNEQFF
few,TRBV11-2,TRBJ2-5,NA,TGTGCCAGCAGCAGAACGCTAGGACGGCAAGAGACCCAGTACTTC,CASSRTLGRQETQYF
NA,TRBV28,TRBJ2-7,TRBD1,TGTGCCAGCAGCCAGTGGGACAGCCCCCACGAGCAGTACTTC,CASSQWDSPHEQYF
NA,TRBV23-1,TRBJ2-7,NA,TGCGCCAGCAGTCCCGGACACATCCCTCCTTACGAGCAGTACTTC,CASSPGHIPPYEQYF
NA,TRBV20-1,TRBJ1-4,NA,TGCAGTGCTAGTGAAATGCAGGGATTCGGTGAAAAACTGTTTTTT,CSASEMQGFGEKLFF
NA,TRBV20-1,TRBJ2-3,TRBD2,TGCAGTGCTAGAGAGGCGCGGGGGGGCCCAGATACGCAGTATTTT,CSAREARGGPDTQYF
few,TRBV7-2,TRBJ1-4,NA,TGTGCCAGCAGCTTATGGTCGGGGACGGATGAAAAACTGTTTTTT,CASSLWSGTDEKLFF
NA,TRBV27,TRBJ1-1,TRBD1,TGTGCCAGCGGACAGGGTACCATGAACACTGAAGCTTTCTTT,CASGQGTMNTEAFF
few,TRBV19,TRBJ1-2,TRBD1,TGTGCCAGTAGGACAGGGGCAGCCCCCTATGGCTACACCTTC,CASRTGAAPYGYTF
few,TRBV4-3,TRBJ1-1,NA,TGCGCCAGCAGCCAAGATCCGGCTACCCGTTCAGAAGCTTTCTTT,CASSQDPATRSEAFF
NA,TRBV5-1,TRBJ2-1,TRBD1,TGCGCCAGCAGCCTGGTGCCGGGACAGGCCTACAATGAGCAGTTCTTC,CASSLVPGQAYNEQFF
few,TRBV3-1,TRBJ2-1,NA,TGTGCCAGCAGCCAACAGATGGTCAGGGTCAATGAGCAGTTCTTC,CASSQQMVRVNEQFF
few,TRBV21-1,TRBJ2-1,NA,TGTGCCAGCAGCAAAAAGGGGACTAGCGGGAGAGGCTATGAGCAGTTCTTC,CASSKKGTSGRGYEQFF
NA,TRBV5-1,TRBJ2-2,TRBD2,TGCGCCAGCACCTTACTAGCGGGGGCGTACACCGGGGAGCTGTTTTTT,CASTLLAGAYTGELFF
NA,TRBV5-4,TRBJ2-3,TRBD2,TGTGCCAGCACTGGCGGCGGGGGGCCGTTGACAGATACGCAGTATTTT,CASTGGGGPLTDTQYF
few,TRBV7-8,TRBJ2-5,NA,TGTGCCAGCAGCTTAGGGTCGGGCGGGGCTATCCAAGAGACCCAGTACTTC,CASSLGSGGAIQETQYF
many,TRBV2,TRBJ2-1,TRBD2,TGTGCCAGCAAACGGCGGGGGGACTCCTACAATGAGCAGTTCTTC,CASKRRGDSYNEQFF
once,TRBV13,TRBJ2-4,NA,TGTGCCAGCAAGTTAGGTTGGGTTGCCAAAAACATTCAGTACTTC,CASKLGWVAKNIQYF
NA,TRBV29-1,TRBJ2-5,NA,TGCAGCGGGGGGCCCCAAGAGACCCAGTACTTC,CSGGPQETQYF
few,TRBV7-9,TRBJ1-2,NA,TGTGCCAGCAGCTTAGGAGCGAATGGCTACACCTTC,CASSLGANGYTF
NA,TRBV7-2,TRBJ2-7,NA,TGTGCCAGCAGCTTAGAGGCGGGACAGCGCTACGAGCAGTACTTC,CASSLEAGQRYEQYF
few,TRBV18,TRBJ1-6,TRBD1,TGTGCCAGCTCACAACAGGGGGCGAGACCCCTCCACTTT,CASSQQGARPLHF
NA,TRBV10-3,TRBJ1-2,NA,TGTGCCATTGCGGAATTGGGCAGGGGTGGCTACACCTTC,CAIAELGRGGYTF
NA,TRBV6-1,TRBJ2-7,TRBD1,TGTGCCAGCAGTAAAACCGGGACAGGGGGCTACGAGCAGTACTTC,CASSKTGTGGYEQYF
NA,TRBV20-1,TRBJ2-3,TRBD2,TGCAGTGCGATCGGGACTAGCGGAAGCACAGATACGCAGTATTTT,CSAIGTSGSTDTQYF
few,TRBV6-2/TRBV6-3,TRBJ2-1,TRBD2,TGTGCCAGCAGTCGACCTAGCGGGGGGATTTACAATGAGCAGTTCTTC,CASSRPSGGIYNEQFF
NA,TRBV30,TRBJ2-3,NA,TGTGCCTCAAAGACTGGGGATACGCAGTATTTT,CASKTGDTQYF
few,TRBV5-1,TRBJ2-1,NA,TGCGCCAGCAGCTTGTGGTCCCAGGGGGGTATTGAGCAGTTCTTC,CASSLWSQGGIEQFF
NA,TRBV20-1,TRBJ2-7,TRBD1,TGCAGTGCTGGGGAACAGGGGGCCCACGAGCAGTACTTC,CSAGEQGAHEQYF
NA,TRBV3-1,TRBJ2-6,NA,TGTGCCAGCAGCCACCCGGGACGGGCGAGCGTCCTGACTTTC,CASSHPGRASVLTF
NA,TRBV5-1,TRBJ2-5,TRBD2,TGCGCCAGCAGCCTGAGCGCTCGGACGGGGGGAGAGACCCAGTACTTC,CASSLSARTGGETQYF